This entry lists 24 T cell receptor beta chains sequenced from one sample in a study of blood T cell repertoires in COVID-19. Method: immunoSEQ multiplex PCR; TCRdb's copy keeps in-frame clones and lacks some. The table records a few hundred thousand clones, about 88% of them present only once. The sample comprised PBMCs or T cells enriched from blood (not recorded which). These receptors were collected from a woman aged 45-65 years who had been exposed to COVID-19.

The rearrangement uses TRBV29-1 and TRBJ2-5; tentative D call: TRBD2 (6 bases). The CDR3 loop spans 13 amino acids. V was trimmed by 2 bases and J by 5 bases, leaving 12 bases between them. Germline V lookup: CDR1 SQVTM, CDR2 ANQGSEA. In nucleotides, the CDR3 is TGCAGCGTTGAAAGGGCGGGACGGGAGACCCAGTACTTC. This gives the protein CSVERAGRETQYF.

The chain employs TRBV5-4 and TRBJ2-5; 9 bases agree with TRBD1. There are 16 residues in the CDR3. Unmatched junction bases numbered 10, after V lost 2 bases and J lost 5 bases. The germline gives CDR1 SGHNT, CDR2 YYREEE (reference sequence). The CDR3: CASSLGGQGFRETQYF. For the CDR3, the DNA is TGTGCCAGCAGCTTAGGGGGACAGGGTTTTCGTGAGACCCAGTACTTC. Filled out from reference TRBV5-4 and TRBJ2-5, the complete variable domain reads ETGVTQSPTHLIKTRGQQVTLRCSSQSGHNTVSWYQQALGQGPQFIFQYYREEENGRGNFPPRFSGLQFPNYSSELNVNALELDDSALYLCASSLGGQGFRETQYFGPGTRLLVL.

V usage is TRBV9 and J usage is TRBJ2-7, with TRBD2 identical over 8 bases. V dropped 3 bases and J dropped 0; count of bases not matched to a gene: 11. Germline loops: CDR1 SGDLS, CDR2 YYNGEE. The length of the CDR3 is 17 residues. The CDR3 reads CASSAPIRTSSSYEQYF. The CDR3 DNA reads as TGTGCCAGCAGCGCTCCCATTAGGACTAGCAGCTCCTACGAGCAGTACTTC.

The chain links TRBV28 to TRBJ1-2; possible D gene TRBD1, 5 bases. V was shortened by 3 bases and J by 5 bases, with 16 bases between the two germline ends. The V gene's germline CDR1 is MDHEN and CDR2 SYDVKM. The CDR3 loop spans 15 amino acids. This chain's CDR3 is CASSLWDPRGYGYTF. CDR3 nucleotide sequence: TGTGCCAGCAGTTTGTGGGACCCGCGGGGGTATGGCTACACCTTC.

V is TRBV18 and J is TRBJ1-1, with 7 bases that match TRBD1. The germline V gene has CDR1 KGHSH and CDR2 LQKENI. The CDR3 is 14 residues long. V gave up 4 bases and J gave up 3 bases; unmatched junction bases: 5. The CDR3 DNA follows: TGTGCCAGCTCACAGACAGGGACGGACACTGAAGCTTTCTTT. Translation: CASSQTGTDTEAFF.

Only one count was recorded for this clone. The gene calls are TRBV12-3 or TRBV12-4 and TRBJ1-2; D unclear. Trimming shortened V by 8 bases and J by 7 bases, and 17 bases separated the two germline ends. This CDR3 comprises 13 residues. CDR3: CASEHIAGGGYTF. CDR3 coding DNA: TGTGCCAGCGAACATATCGCGGGCGGTGGCTACACCTTC.

The chain uses TRBV7-9 and TRBJ1-3, with 8 bases fitting TRBD1. Trimming took 5 bases from V and 4 from J; bases not matched to a gene: 7. The CDR3 extends over 15 amino acids. Germline assignment: CDR1 SEHNR and CDR2 FQNEAQ (reference sequence). DNA for the CDR3: TGTGCCAGCAGCAACGGACAGGGAGACGGAAACACCATATATTTT. Translation: CASSNGQGDGNTIYF.

Here the CDR3 reads CASSFNPKETQYF. CDR3 DNA sequence: TGTGCCAGCAGCTTTAATCCTAAAGAGACCCAGTACTTC. The chain carries TRBV5-8 and TRBJ2-5; no clear D. The CDR3 runs to 13 residues. The germline CDR1 and CDR2 sequences are SGHTS and YDEGEE. With 2 bases removed from V and 3 bases from J, the gap between germline ends came to 8 bases. The full variable domain, completed using reference TRBV5-8 and TRBJ2-5, is EAGVTQSPTHLIKTRGQQATLRCSPISGHTSVYWYQQALGLGLQFLLWYDEGEERNRGNFPPRFSGRQFPNYSSELNVNALELEDSALYLCASSFNPKETQYFGPGTRLLVL.

V is TRBV7-2 and J is TRBJ1-1; D is unresolved. Trimming took off 7 bases at V and 5 bases at J, with 14 bases between the two ends. The germline CDR1 and CDR2 sequences are SGHTA and FQGNSA. The CDR3 covers 13 residues. The DNA for the CDR3 is TGTGCCAGCACCTTGAGAGTCGGGACTGAAGCTTTCTTT. It translates to CASTLRVGTEAFF.

The V call is TRBV19, the J call TRBJ1-6, with a tentative D call TRBD1 (6 bases). The CDR3 runs to 15 residues. Germline-derived CDR1 and CDR2 are LNHDA and SQIVND (reference sequence). Trimming pared 2 bases from V and 10 bases from J, leaving 15 bases between. The CDR3 reads CASSIIGEGQSPLHF. CDR3 bases: TGTGCCAGTAGTATAATAGGTGAAGGACAGTCACCCCTCCACTTT. Variable domain in full (rest from reference TRBV19 and TRBJ1-6): DGGITQSPKYLFRKEGQNVTLSCEQNLNHDAMYWYRQDPGQGLRLIYYSQIVNDFQKGDIAEGYSVSREKKESFPLTVTSAQKNPTAFYLCASSIIGEGQSPLHFGNGTRLTVT.

This clone appeared a single time. The gene calls are TRBV5-4 and TRBJ1-1; 9 bases match TRBD1. In germline, CDR1 is SGHNT, CDR2 YYREEE (reference sequence). V lost 4 bases, J lost 4 bases, and 8 bases stayed unmatched. This CDR3 contains 15 residues. The CDR3: CASSPGDRDGTEAFF. As DNA, the CDR3 is TGTGCCAGCAGCCCCGGGGACAGGGACGGCACTGAAGCTTTCTTT.

The chain has TRBV7-8 and TRBJ1-5; 7 bases agree with TRBD1. V was clipped by 8 bases and J by 4 bases; unmatched bases: 8. The CDR3 totals 14 residues. Germline V gene data show CDR1 as SGHVS and CDR2 as FQNEAQ. DNA for the CDR3: TGTGCCAGCGGGGGTCCAGGGGGAAATCAGCCCCAGCATTTT. This translates into CASGGPGGNQPQHF.

The CDR3 DNA sequence: TGTGCCAGTAGTAGGCGACCGGGACAGCCTAATGAAAAACTGTTTTTT. Protein: CASSRRPGQPNEKLFF. This chain links TRBV19 with TRBJ1-4; 7 bases are shared with TRBD1. CDR3 length: 16 residues. V was pared by 4 bases and J by 3 bases, with 8 bases of the junction left unmatched. Germline loops: CDR1 LNHDA, CDR2 SQIVND (reference sequence).

The J gene is TRBJ1-1, the V gene TRBV5-8, with TRBD1 as a possible D gene (5 bases). Germline V gene data show CDR1 as SGHTS and CDR2 as YDEGEE. The ends were cut back, 4 bases at V and 1 base at J, with 8 bases in the middle. The CDR3 is made up of 13 amino acids. The CDR3 DNA reads TGTGCCAGCAGCAGACAGCGGAACACTGAAGCTTTCTTT. It specifies CASSRQRNTEAFF.

The rearrangement links TRBV9 to TRBJ2-3; TRBD2 aligns across 9 bases. This CDR3 contains 16 residues. With 2 bases clipped from V and 1 base from J, the junction kept 5 bases outside the gene matches. From germline, CDR1 is SGDLS and CDR2 YYNGEE. CDR3: CASSVKVAGGTDTQYF. The CDR3 DNA reads TGTGCCAGCAGCGTGAAGGTAGCGGGGGGCACAGATACGCAGTATTTT. The whole variable domain, remainder taken from reference TRBV9 and TRBJ2-3, is DSGVTQTPKHLITATGQRVTLRCSPRSGDLSVYWYQQSLDQGLQFLIQYYNGEERAKGNILERFSAQQFPDLHSELNLSSLELGDSALYFCASSVKVAGGTDTQYFGPGTRLTVL.

DNA for the CDR3: TGTGCCAGCAGCTTCGGTGGACTAGCGGGGCGCACAGATACGCAGTATTTT. Its translation: CASSFGGLAGRTDTQYF. The V call is TRBV5-4, the J call TRBJ2-3; 12 positions agree with TRBD2. Germline V gives CDR1 SGHNT, CDR2 YYREEE (reference sequence). The CDR3 extends over 17 amino acids. J gave up 1 base and V 2 bases, and 5 bases lay outside the gene matches.

This clone occurred once. The chain is built from TRBV25-1 and TRBJ2-5; 9 bases are shared with TRBD1. V lost 4 bases and J lost 5; bases outside the gene matches: 5. This CDR3 is 14 amino acids long. Germline values: CDR1 MGHDK, CDR2 SYGVNS. The CDR3 DNA follows: TGTGCCAGCAGTGTAACAGGGGGCAGGGAGACCCAGTACTTC. Protein sequence: CASSVTGGRETQYF.

The rearrangement links TRBV7-2 to TRBJ2-1, with D possibly TRBD1 on 5 matching bases. The CDR3 runs 13 residues. With 5 bases removed from V and 6 bases from J, the gap between germline ends came to 11 bases. The V gene's germline CDR1 is SGHTA and CDR2 FQGNSA. The CDR3 loop reads CASSVFQGNEQFF. CDR3 nucleotide sequence: TGTGCCAGCAGCGTCTTTCAGGGCAATGAGCAGTTCTTC.

The chain has TRBV6-5 and TRBJ1-1, with 7 bases matching TRBD1. Trimming cost V 8 bases and J 4 bases; bases outside gene matches: 7. Germline V gene data show CDR1 as MNHEY and CDR2 as SVGAGI. The CDR3 consists of 13 residues. Written as DNA, the CDR3 is TGTGCCAGCGCTTTCAGGGGGAGCACTGAAGCTTTCTTT. It translates to CASAFRGSTEAFF.

V and J are TRBV5-1 and TRBJ1-2; TRBD1 might be the D (5 bases). V lost 0 bases and J 0 bases, leaving 6 bases between the germline ends. This CDR3 has 14 residues. The germline gives CDR1 SGHRS, CDR2 YFSETQ. In nucleotides, the CDR3 is TGCGCCAGCAGCTTGGCCAGGGCTAACTATGGCTACACCTTC. Translating gives CASSLARANYGYTF.

The rearrangement links TRBV7-9 to TRBJ2-7; 12 bases align to TRBD2. With V trimmed by 2 bases and J by 3 bases, 2 bases remained unmatched. Germline V gene lookup returns CDR1 SEHNR and CDR2 FQNEAQ (reference sequence). This CDR3 has 15 amino acids. The CDR3 protein is CASSLPTSGGYEQYF. The CDR3 nucleotides read TGTGCCAGCAGCTTACCGACTAGCGGGGGCTACGAGCAGTACTTC.

Points on this clone: At one of its ends the junction is not consistent with the germline gene, which may arise from a read error. The V gene is TRBV5-1, the J gene TRBJ2-1, with D possibly TRBD2 on 6 matching bases. This CDR3 contains 19 residues. Germline CDR1 reads SGHRS; CDR2 reads YFSETQ. The CDR3 bases are TGCGCCAGCAGGTTGGATTTGTCCACCGTGGGGGGACTGCTCAATGAGCAGTTCTTC. This gives the protein CASRLDLSTVGGLLNEQFF.

The chain uses TRBV28 and TRBJ1-1, with unresolved D. Germline V gene sequence: CDR1 MDHEN, CDR2 SYDVKM. V lost 10 bases and J 6 bases, leaving 12 bases between the germline ends. The CDR3 spans 11 residues. The CDR3 coding sequence is TGTGCCACCTTTTTGGGCGCTGAAGCTTTCTTT. Its translation is CATFLGAEAFF.

The chain employs TRBV5-1 and TRBJ1-1; D gene uncertain. CDR1 is SGHRS, CDR2 YFSETQ, per germline. CDR3 size: 15 residues. V lost 6 bases and J 4 bases, leaving 19 bases between the germline ends. Here the CDR3 reads CASTFGWGEGTEAFF. As DNA, the CDR3 is TGCGCCAGCACATTCGGCTGGGGTGAGGGCACTGAAGCTTTCTTT.